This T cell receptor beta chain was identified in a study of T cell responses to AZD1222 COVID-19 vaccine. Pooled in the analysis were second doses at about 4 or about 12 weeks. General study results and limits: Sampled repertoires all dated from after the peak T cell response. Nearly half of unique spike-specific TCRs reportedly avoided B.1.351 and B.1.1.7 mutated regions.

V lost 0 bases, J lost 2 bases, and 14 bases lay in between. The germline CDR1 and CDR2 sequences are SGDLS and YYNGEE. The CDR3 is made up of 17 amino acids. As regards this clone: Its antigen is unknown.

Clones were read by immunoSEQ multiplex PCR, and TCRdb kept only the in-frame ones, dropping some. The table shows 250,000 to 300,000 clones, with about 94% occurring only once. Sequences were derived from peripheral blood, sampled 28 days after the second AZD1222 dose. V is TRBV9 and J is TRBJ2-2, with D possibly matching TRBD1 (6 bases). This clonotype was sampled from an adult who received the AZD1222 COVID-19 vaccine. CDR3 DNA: TGTGCCAGCAGCGTAGTAGGTGGGACAATCAACACCGGGGAGCTGTTTTTT. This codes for CASSVVGGTINTGELFF.